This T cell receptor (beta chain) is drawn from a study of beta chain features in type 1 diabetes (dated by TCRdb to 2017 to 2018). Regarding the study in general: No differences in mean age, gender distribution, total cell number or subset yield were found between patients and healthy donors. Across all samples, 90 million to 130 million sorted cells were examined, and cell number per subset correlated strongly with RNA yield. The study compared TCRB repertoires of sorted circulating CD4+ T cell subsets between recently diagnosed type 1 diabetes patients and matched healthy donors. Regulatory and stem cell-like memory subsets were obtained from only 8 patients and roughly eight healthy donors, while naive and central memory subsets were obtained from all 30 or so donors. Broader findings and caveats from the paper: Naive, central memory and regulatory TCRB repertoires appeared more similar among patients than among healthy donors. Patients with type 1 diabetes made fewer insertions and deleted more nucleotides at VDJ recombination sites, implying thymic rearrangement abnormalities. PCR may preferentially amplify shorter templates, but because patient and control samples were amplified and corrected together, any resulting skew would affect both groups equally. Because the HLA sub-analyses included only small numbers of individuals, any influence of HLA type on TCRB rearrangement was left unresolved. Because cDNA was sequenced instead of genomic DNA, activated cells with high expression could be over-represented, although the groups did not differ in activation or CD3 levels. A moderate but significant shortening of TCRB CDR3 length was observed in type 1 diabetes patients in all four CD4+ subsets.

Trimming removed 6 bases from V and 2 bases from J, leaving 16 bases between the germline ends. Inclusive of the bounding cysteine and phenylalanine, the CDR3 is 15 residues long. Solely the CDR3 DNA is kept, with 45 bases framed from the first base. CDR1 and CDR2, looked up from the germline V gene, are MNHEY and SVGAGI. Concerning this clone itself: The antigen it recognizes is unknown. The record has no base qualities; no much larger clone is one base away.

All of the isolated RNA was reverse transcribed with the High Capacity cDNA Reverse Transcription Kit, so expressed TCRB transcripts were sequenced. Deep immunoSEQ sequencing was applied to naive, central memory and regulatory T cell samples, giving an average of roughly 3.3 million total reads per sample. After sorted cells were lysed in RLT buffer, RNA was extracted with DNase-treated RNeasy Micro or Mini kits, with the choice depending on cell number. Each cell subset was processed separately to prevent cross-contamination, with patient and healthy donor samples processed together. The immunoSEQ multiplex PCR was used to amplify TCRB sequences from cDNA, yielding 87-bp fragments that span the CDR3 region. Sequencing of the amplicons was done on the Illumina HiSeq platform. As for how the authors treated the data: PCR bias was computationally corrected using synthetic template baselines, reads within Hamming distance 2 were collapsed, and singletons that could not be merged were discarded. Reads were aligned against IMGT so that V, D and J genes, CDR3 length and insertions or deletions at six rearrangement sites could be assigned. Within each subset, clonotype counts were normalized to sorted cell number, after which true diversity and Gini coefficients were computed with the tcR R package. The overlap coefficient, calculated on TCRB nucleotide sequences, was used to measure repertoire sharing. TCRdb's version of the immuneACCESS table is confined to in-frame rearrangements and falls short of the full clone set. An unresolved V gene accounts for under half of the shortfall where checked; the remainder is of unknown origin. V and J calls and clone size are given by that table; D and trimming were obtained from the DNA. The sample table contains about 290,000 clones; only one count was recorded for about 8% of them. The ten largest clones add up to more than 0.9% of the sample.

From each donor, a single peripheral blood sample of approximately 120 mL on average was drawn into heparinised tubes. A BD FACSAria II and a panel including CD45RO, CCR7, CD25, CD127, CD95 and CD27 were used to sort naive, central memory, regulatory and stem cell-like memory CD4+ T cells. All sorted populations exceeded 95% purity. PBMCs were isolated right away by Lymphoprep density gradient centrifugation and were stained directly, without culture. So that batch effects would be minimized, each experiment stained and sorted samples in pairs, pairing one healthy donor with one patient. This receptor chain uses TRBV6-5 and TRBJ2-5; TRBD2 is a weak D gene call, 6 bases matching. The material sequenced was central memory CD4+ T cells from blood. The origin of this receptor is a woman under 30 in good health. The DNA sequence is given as TGTGCCAGCAGGCGACAACTAGCCGCACAAGAGACCCAGTACTTC. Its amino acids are CASRRQLAAQETQYF.